This TCR beta chain was recorded in a study of cytomegalovirus exposure and HLA in healthy donors. Study context: Falling in the Caucasian-associated ancestry cluster were 81% of 398 genotyped donors.

V lost 4 bases and J lost 4, with 14 bases in between. CDR3 length: 14 amino acids. The germline V gene has CDR1 SGHRS and CDR2 YFSETQ. Comments on this clone: What it binds is unknown.

PCR was performed using 60 Vbeta and 13 Jbeta primers. In the original analysis: Among the unique TCR beta chains that a later analysis counted, about 79 million in all, around 11 million were shared. This table comes from immunoSEQ multiplex PCR, and its TCRdb copy is limited to in-frame clones, with some not included. From that table come the V and J calls and clone size; the DNA was used to work out D and trimming. Of about 95,000 clones detected, just over 70% appear once; the ten largest clones hold just over 8%. General study findings and limits: TCR beta V segments were, for the most part, productive about 87% or about 30% of the time in an earlier analysis. The study listed approximately 160 cytomegalovirus-associated TCR beta chains.

The receptor was derived from a man aged 55 to 69 in good health and CMV-seronegative. The chain combines TRBV5-1 with TRBJ1-1; D unclear. The sample comprised PBMCs. The CDR3 DNA sequence: TGCGCCAGCAGCCACGGCCAATGGGCCACTGAAGCTTTCTTT. Its protein product is CASSHGQWATEAFF.